This T cell receptor beta chain was documented in a study of identical twins. Study-wide results and limits: In cord blood, abundant beta clonotypes had fewer insertions; memory showed no trend.

TCRdb re-derived calls from the 5' RACE reads in MiXCR, one entry per CDR3 protein. This table holds roughly 770,000 distinct CDR3 sequences, about 20% found once. This CDR3 spans 16 amino acids. The V gene end was trimmed by 4 bases and the J gene end by 6 bases; junction bases not matched to a gene: 9. This clonotype has only a few counts. Its cognate antigen is unknown. These data were also filed under a second study, of T cells expressing NK-cell markers. From that study: With respect to HCMV, seven of the eight sequenced donors were seropositive, and one was seronegative.

The sequenced sample consisted of PBMCs. This TCR was recovered from a woman aged 18-30 years in good health. V gene TRBV12-3 or TRBV12-4 combines with J gene TRBJ2-2; TRBD2 aligns across 9 bases. The CDR3 bases are TGTGCCAGCAGTTACGGTAGCGGGAGTACGGCCGGGGAGCTGTTTTTT. Its translation is CASSYGSGSTAGELFF.